This TCR beta chain was found in a study of T cell repertoires in cytomegalovirus infection. Turning to the study itself: Indications came from public TCR beta signatures; they pointed to CMV infection and to a matching HLA type. Study-wide results and caveats: Summed public TCR beta family frequency identified CMV carriers bearing the relevant HLA. Clonotypes of TCR beta that were HLA-C-restricted and CMV-specific dominated the ex vivo response.

Germline V lookup: CDR1 MNHEY, CDR2 SVGEGT. V dropped 6 bases and J dropped 1 base, with 14 bases sitting between them. CDR3 length equals 15 residues. This clonotype came up many times. Its antigen is unidentified. TCRdb ran MiXCR on the reads and lists one entry per CDR3 protein. Among about 310,000 distinct CDR3 sequences listed, roughly 16% were seen once. The clonotype comes from a human donor in good health (CMV status not recorded). Some clones in this sample may be carry-over from other donors' samples. The rearrangement links TRBV6-2 or TRBV6-3 to TRBJ2-3; D possibly corresponds to TRBD1 (5 bases). Sequenced sample: PBMCs. CDR3 coding DNA: TGTGCCAGCAGCGAGATGGGGCTTGGCACAGATACGCAGTATTTT. Its translation: CASSEMGLGTDTQYF.